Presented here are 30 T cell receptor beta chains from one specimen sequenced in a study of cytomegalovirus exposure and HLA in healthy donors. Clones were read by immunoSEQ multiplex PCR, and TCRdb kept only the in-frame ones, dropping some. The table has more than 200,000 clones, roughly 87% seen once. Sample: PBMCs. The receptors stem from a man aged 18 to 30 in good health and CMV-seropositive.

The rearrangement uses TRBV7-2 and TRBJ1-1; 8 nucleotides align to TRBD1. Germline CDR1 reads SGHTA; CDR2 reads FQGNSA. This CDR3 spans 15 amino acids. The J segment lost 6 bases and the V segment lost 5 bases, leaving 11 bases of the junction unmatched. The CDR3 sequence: CASSRGQGNSAEAFF. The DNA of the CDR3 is TGTGCCAGCAGCCGAGGACAGGGAAATTCGGCTGAAGCTTTCTTT.

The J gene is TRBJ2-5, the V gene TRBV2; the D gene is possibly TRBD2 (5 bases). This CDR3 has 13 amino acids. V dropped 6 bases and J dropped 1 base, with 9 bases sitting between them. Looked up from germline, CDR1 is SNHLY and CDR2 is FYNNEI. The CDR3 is CASRREPQETQYF. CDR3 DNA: TGTGCCAGCAGAAGGGAGCCCCAAGAGACCCAGTACTTC.

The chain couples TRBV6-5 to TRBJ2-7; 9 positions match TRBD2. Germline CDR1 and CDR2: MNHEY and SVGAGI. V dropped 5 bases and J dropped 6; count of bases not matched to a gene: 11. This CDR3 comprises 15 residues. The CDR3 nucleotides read TGTGCCAGCAGTCATAGCGGGAGAAGGAAATCCGAGCAGTACTTC. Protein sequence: CASSHSGRRKSEQYF.

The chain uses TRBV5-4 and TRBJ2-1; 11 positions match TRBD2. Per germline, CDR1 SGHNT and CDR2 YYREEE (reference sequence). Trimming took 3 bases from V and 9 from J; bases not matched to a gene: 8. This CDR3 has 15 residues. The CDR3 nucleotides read TGTGCCAGCAGCTGGAGTAGCGGGAGGGAAAGTGAGCAGTTCTTC. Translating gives CASSWSSGRESEQFF. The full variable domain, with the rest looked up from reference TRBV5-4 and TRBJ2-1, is ETGVTQSPTHLIKTRGQQVTLRCSSQSGHNTVSWYQQALGQGPQFIFQYYREEENGRGNFPPRFSGLQFPNYSSELNVNALELDDSALYLCASSWSSGRESEQFFGPGTRLTVL.

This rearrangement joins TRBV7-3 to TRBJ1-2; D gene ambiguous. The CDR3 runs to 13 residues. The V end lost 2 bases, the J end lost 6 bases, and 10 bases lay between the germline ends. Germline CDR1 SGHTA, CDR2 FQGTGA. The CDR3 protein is CASSLAATDGYTF. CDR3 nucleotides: TGTGCCAGCAGCTTAGCGGCAACGGATGGCTACACCTTC.

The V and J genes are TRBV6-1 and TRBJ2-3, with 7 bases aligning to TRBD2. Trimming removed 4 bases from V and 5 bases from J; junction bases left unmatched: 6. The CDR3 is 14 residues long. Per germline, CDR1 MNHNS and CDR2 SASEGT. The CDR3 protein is CASSASGKGDTQYF. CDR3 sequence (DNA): TGTGCCAGCAGTGCGAGCGGGAAGGGAGATACGCAGTATTTT.

Written as DNA, the CDR3 is TGTGCCAGCGTGCCCTTCCGTGGGAGTGATCTGCAGTTCTTC. Translating gives CASVPFRGSDLQFF. The chain has TRBV2 and TRBJ2-1; a possible D gene is TRBD2 (5 bases). Trimming pared 8 bases from V and 12 bases from J, leaving 23 bases between. The CDR3 is made up of 14 amino acids. Germline loops: CDR1 SNHLY, CDR2 FYNNEI.

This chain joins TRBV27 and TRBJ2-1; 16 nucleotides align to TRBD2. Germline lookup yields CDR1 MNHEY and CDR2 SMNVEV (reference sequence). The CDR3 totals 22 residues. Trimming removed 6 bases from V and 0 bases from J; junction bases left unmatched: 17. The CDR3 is CASSISTGSGLAGGSSYNEQFF. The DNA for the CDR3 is TGTGCCAGCAGCATCTCCACAGGGTCGGGACTAGCGGGGGGGAGCTCCTACAATGAGCAGTTCTTC.

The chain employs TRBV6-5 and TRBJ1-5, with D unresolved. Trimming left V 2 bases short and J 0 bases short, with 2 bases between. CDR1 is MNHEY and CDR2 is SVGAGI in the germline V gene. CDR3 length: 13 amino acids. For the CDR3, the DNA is TGTGCCAGCAGTTACGGTAGCAATCAGCCCCAGCATTTT. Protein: CASSYGSNQPQHF.

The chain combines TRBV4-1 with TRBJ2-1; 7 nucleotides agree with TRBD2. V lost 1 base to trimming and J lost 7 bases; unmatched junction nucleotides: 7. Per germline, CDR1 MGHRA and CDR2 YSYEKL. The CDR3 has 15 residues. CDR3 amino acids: CASSQVPRETNEQFF. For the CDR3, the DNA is TGCGCCAGCAGCCAAGTCCCGCGGGAGACAAATGAGCAGTTCTTC.

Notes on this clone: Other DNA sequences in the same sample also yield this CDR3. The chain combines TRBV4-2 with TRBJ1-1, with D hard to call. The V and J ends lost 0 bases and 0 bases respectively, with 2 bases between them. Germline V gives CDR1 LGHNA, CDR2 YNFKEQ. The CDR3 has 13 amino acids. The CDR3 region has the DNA TGTGCCAGCAGCCAAGACTTGAACACTGAAGCTTTCTTT. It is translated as CASSQDLNTEAFF.

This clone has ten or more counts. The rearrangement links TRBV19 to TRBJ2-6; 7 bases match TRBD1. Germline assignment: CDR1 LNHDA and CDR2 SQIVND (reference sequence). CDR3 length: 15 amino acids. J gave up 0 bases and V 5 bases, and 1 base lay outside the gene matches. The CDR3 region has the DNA TGTGCCAGTAGTCACAGGGGCTCTGGGGCCAACGTCCTGACTTTC. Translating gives CASSHRGSGANVLTF.

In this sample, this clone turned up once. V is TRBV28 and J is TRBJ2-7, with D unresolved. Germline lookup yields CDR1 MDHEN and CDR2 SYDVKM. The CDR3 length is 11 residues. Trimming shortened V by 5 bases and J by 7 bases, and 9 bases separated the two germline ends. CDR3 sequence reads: CASSPLGEQYF. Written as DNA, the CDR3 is TGTGCCAGCAGTCCCCTGGGGGAGCAGTACTTC.

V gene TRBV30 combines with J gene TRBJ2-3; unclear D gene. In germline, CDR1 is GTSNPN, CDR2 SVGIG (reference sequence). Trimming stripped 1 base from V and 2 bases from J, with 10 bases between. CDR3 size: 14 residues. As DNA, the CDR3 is TGTGCCTGGAGTGACAGTCGAATCACAGATACGCAGTATTTT. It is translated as CAWSDSRITDTQYF.

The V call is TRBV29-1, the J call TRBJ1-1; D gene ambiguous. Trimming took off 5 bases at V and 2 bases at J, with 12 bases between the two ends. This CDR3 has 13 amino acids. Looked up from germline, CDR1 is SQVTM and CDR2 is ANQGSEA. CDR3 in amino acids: CSVSIRGNTEAFF. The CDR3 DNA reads TGCAGCGTTTCCATCCGAGGAAACACTGAAGCTTTCTTT.

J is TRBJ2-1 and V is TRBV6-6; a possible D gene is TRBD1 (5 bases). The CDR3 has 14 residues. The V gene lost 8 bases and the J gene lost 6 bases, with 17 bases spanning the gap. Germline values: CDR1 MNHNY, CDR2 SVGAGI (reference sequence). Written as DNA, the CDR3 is TGTGCCAGCGCTTCCAGGGATTTATCCAATGAGCAGTTCTTC. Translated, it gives CASASRDLSNEQFF.

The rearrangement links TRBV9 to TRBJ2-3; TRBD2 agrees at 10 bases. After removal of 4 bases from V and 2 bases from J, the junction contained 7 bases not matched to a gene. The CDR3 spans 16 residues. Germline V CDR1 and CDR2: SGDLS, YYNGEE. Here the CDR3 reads CASSSRLAGITDTQYF. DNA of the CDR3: TGTGCCAGCAGCTCCCGACTAGCGGGTATCACAGATACGCAGTATTTT.

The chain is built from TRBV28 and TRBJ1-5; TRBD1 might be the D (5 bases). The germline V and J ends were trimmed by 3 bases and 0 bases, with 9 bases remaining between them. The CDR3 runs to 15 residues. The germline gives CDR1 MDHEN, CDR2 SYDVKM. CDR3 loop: CASSFDRPSNQPQHF. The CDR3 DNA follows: TGTGCCAGCAGTTTCGACAGACCTAGCAATCAGCCCCAGCATTTT.

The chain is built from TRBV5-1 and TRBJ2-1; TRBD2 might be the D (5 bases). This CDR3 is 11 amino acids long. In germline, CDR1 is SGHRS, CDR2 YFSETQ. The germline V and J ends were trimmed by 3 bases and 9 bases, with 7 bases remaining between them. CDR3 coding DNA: TGCGCCAGCAGCTCGAGCGGTGAGCAGTTCTTC. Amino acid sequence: CASSSSGEQFF.

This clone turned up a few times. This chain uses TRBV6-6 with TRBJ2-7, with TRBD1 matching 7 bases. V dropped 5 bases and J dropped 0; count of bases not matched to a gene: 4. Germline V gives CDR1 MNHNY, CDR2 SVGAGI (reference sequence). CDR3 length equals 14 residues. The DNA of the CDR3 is TGTGCCAGCAGTCAGTGGGACAGCTCCTACGAGCAGTACTTC. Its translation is CASSQWDSSYEQYF.

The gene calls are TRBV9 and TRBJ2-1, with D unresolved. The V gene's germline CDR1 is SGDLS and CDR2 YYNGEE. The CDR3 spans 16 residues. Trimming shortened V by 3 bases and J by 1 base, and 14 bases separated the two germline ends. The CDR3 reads CASSAVAAWSYNEQFF. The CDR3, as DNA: TGTGCCAGCAGCGCGGTAGCAGCATGGTCCTACAATGAGCAGTTCTTC. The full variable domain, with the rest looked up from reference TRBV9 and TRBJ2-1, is DSGVTQTPKHLITATGQRVTLRCSPRSGDLSVYWYQQSLDQGLQFLIQYYNGEERAKGNILERFSAQQFPDLHSELNLSSLELGDSALYFCASSAVAAWSYNEQFFGPGTRLTVL.

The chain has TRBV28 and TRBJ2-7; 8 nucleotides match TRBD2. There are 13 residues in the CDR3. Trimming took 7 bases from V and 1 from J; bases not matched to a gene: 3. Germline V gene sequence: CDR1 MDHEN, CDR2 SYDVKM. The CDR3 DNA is TGTGCCAGCACCCGGGGGGGTTCCTACGAGCAGTACTTC. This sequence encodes CASTRGGSYEQYF.

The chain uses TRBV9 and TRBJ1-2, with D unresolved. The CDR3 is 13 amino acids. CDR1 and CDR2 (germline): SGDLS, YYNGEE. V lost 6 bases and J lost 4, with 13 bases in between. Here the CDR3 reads CASTTGGPYGYTF. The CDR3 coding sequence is TGTGCCAGCACCACGGGCGGGCCCTATGGCTACACCTTC. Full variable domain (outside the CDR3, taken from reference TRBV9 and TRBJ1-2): DSGVTQTPKHLITATGQRVTLRCSPRSGDLSVYWYQQSLDQGLQFLIQYYNGEERAKGNILERFSAQQFPDLHSELNLSSLELGDSALYFCASTTGGPYGYTFGSGTRLTVV.

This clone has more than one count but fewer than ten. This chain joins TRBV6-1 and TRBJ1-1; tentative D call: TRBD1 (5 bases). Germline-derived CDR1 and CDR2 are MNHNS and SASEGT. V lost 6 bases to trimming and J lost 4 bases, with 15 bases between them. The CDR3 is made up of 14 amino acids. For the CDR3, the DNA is TGTGCCAGCAGCAAAAGGGCAGGGTCCACTGAAGCTTTCTTT. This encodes CASSKRAGSTEAFF.

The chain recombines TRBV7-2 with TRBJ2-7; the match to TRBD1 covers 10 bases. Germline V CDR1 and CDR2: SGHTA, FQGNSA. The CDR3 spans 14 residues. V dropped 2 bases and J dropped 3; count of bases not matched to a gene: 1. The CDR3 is CASSLWDRGYEQYF. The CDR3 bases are TGTGCCAGCAGCTTATGGGACAGGGGCTACGAGCAGTACTTC.

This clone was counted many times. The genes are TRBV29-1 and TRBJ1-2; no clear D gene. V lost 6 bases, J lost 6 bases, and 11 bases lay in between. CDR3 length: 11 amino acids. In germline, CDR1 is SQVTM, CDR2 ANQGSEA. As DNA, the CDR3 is TGCAGCGTGATGTTAGGGCATGGCTACACCTTC. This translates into CSVMLGHGYTF. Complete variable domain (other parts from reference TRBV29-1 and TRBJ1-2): SAVISQKPSRDICQRGTSLTIQCQVDSQVTMMFWYRQQPGQSLTLIATANQGSEATYESGFVIDKFPISRPNLTFSTLTVSNMSPEDSSIYLCSVMLGHGYTFGSGTRLTVV.

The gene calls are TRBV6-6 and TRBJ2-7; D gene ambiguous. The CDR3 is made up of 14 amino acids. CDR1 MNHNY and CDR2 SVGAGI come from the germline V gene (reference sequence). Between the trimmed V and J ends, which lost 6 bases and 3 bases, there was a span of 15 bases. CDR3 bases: TGTGCCAGCAGCAAAGGAAAGAATTACTACGAGCAGTACTTC. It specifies CASSKGKNYYEQYF.

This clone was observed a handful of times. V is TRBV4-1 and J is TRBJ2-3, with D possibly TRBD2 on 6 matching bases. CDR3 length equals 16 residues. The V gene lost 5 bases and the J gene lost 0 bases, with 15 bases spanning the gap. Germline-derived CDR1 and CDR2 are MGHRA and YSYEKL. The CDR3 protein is CASSAYSRGSTDTQYF. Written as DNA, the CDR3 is TGCGCCAGCAGCGCCTACTCCCGGGGGAGCACAGATACGCAGTATTTT.

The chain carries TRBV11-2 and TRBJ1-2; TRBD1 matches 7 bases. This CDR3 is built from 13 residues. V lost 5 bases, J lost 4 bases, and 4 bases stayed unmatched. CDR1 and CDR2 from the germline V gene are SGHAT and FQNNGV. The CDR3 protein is CASSLTGSYGYTF. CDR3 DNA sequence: TGTGCCAGCAGCCTGACAGGGTCCTATGGCTACACCTTC.

DNA of the CDR3: TGCGCCAGCAGGGGCGCTAACTATGGCTACACCTTC. Protein product: CASRGANYGYTF. V gene TRBV5-1 combines with J gene TRBJ1-2; the D is unclear. The CDR3 spans 12 residues. Germline values: CDR1 SGHRS, CDR2 YFSETQ. V gave up 5 bases and J gave up 0 bases, with 5 bases separating them.